This T cell receptor beta chain was captured in a study of chemoradiotherapy in HPV16-positive cancers. Study summary: Candidate HPV-specific T-cell clones and common TCR motifs came from functional assays in a couple of HPV16-positive patients.

The CDR3 covers 10 residues. The V end lost 5 bases, the J end lost 8 bases, and 6 bases lay between the germline ends. The germline CDR1 and CDR2 sequences are MGHDK and SYGVNS. Findings of the study overall: Functional assays defining HPV-specific T cells used only a couple of HPV16-positive patients.

On this clone itself: Its cognate antigen is unknown.

Assay: immunoSEQ multiplex PCR; the TCRdb copy retains only in-frame clones and omits some. Among thousands of clones listed, 70% to 80% were seen once. Specimen: tumor tissue, collected from a patient who underwent chemoradiotherapy. The genes are TRBV25-1 and TRBJ1-2, with no clear D. The origin of this receptor is a human donor with HPV-associated anogenital cancer. The CDR3 DNA follows: TGTGCCAGCAGTTACATAGGCTACACCTTC. Translation: CASSYIGYTF.